The subject of this entry is one T cell receptor (beta chain). This record belongs to a study of cytomegalovirus exposure and HLA in healthy donors. The PCR was carried out with 60 Vbeta primers and 13 Jbeta primers. The repertoire was sequenced with immunoSEQ multiplex PCR; TCRdb's copy has only in-frame clones and lacks some. This sample yields 150,000 to 190,000 clones, of which roughly 82% are seen a single time; around 6.6% belongs to the top ten. Germline V gene lookup returns CDR1 MNHEY and CDR2 SVGAGI. This CDR3 is built from 15 residues. Trimming shortened V by 2 bases and J by 7 bases, and 12 bases separated the two germline ends.

The chain links TRBV6-5 to TRBJ1-6, with D perhaps TRBD1 (6 bases). The sequenced sample was PBMCs. The source of this sequence is a woman aged 45-65 years in good health and CMV-seropositive. Here the CDR3 DNA reads TGTGCCAGCAGTTACGGCCAGGGGAAGAATTCACCCCTCCACTTT. The encoded protein is CASSYGQGKNSPLHF.